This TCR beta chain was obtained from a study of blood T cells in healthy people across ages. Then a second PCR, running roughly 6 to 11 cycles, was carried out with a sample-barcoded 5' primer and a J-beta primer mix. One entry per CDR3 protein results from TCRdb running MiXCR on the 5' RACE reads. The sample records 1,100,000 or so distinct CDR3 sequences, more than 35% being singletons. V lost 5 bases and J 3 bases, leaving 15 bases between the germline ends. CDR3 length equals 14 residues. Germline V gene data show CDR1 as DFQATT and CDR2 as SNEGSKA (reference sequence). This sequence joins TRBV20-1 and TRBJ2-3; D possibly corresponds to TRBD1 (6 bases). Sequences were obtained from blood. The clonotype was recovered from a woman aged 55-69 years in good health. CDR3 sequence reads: CSAYRVGATDTQYF. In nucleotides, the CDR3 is TGCAGTGCTTACAGGGTGGGAGCGACAGATACGCAGTATTTT.